The clone carrying this TCR beta chain occurred a few times. The data stem from a study of blood T cells in healthy people across ages. Then a second PCR, running about 6 to 12 cycles, was carried out with a sample-barcoded 5' primer and a J-beta primer mix. Through a template-switch adaptor with 12 random nucleotides, each cDNA molecule received a tag. TCRdb independently ran MiXCR on the 5' RACE reads; one entry per CDR3 protein. The sample contains roughly 640,000 distinct CDR3 sequences, approximately 30% of which appear only once. V was pared by 7 bases and J by 1 base, with 10 bases between. CDR3 length: 13 amino acids. The germline CDR1 and CDR2 sequences are SGHAT and FQNNGV. The people who gave samples were healthy Caucasians from Russia, aged roughly 6 to 100.

Sequencing input: blood. The chain is built from TRBV11-2 and TRBJ2-5; D not certain. The source is a woman of 80 years or more in good health. CDR3 DNA sequence: TGTGCCAGCAACCTAGAATTCCAAGAGACCCAGTACTTC. Translated, it gives CASNLEFQETQYF. Drawing the rest from reference TRBV11-2 and TRBJ2-5, the complete variable domain is EAGVAQSPRYKIIEKRQSVAFWCNPISGHATLYWYQQILGQGPKLLIQFQNNGVVDDSQLPKDRFSAERLKGVDSTLKIQPAKLEDSAVYLCASNLEFQETQYFGPGTRLLVL.